These T cell receptor beta chains were read from a single sample in a study of shared clonotypes between healthy human individuals. Only in-frame clones appear in the TCRdb table, and some are missing; sequencing was by immunoSEQ multiplex PCR. The repertoire holds fewer than 700,000 clones, with 90% to 95% as singletons. Input material: naive CD8+ T cells sorted from blood. Receptor source: a woman in her thirties in good health. The CDR3 runs from the conserved cysteine through the conserved F or W. A D gene is named only where the DNA matches it firmly. Clone size is stated in some rows and not others, as once, few, many or a class when expanded.

TRBD2 | - | TRBJ2-7 | TRBV18 | TGTGCCAGCTCACCGGGGTCGGGGGGTGTCTACGAGCAGTACTTC | CASSPGSGGVYEQYF
TRBD2 | - | TRBJ2-1 | TRBV29-1 | TGCAGCGTTGAAGGGACTAGCGCCTACAATGAGCAGTTCTTC | CSVEGTSAYNEQFF
- | - | TRBJ2-7 | TRBV5-6 | TGTGCCAGCAGCTTGGGAGGGGCCAGCTCCTACGAGCAGTACTTC | CASSLGGASSYEQYF
- | - | TRBJ2-1 | TRBV21-1 | TGTGCCAGCAGCAAAGTAAGGGGTGGGGATGAGCAGTTCTTC | CASSKVRGGDEQFF
- | - | TRBJ2-7 | TRBV6-5 | TGTGCCAGCAGTACGACAGCGGAAGGGACCTACGAGCAGTACTTC | CASSTTAEGTYEQYF
- | - | TRBJ1-1 | TRBV28 | TGTGCCAGCAGTACCCCTCGCAGGGTCACTGAAGCTTTCTTT | CASSTPRRVTEAFF
- | once | TRBJ2-4 | TRBV4-1 | TGCGCCAGCAGCCAAGCAGCTCCTGCCAAAAACATTCAGTACTTC | CASSQAAPAKNIQYF
- | once | TRBJ2-1 | TRBV12-5 | TGTGCTAGTGGTTTGGGGCACAATGAGCAGTTCTTC | CASGLGHNEQFF
- | - | TRBJ1-5 | TRBV19 | TGTGCCAGTAGGTTGTCAGAATTTAGCAATCAGCCCCAGCATTTT | CASRLSEFSNQPQHF
TRBD1 | - | TRBJ1-1 | TRBV9 | TGTGCCAGCAGCCGGGACAGGGGGCGCACTGAAGCTTTCTTT | CASSRDRGRTEAFF
- | - | TRBJ1-2 | TRBV9 | TGTGCCAGCAGCGTTTCCGGGACGAAGAGCGGCTACACCTTC | CASSVSGTKSGYTF
- | - | TRBJ1-5 | TRBV19 | TGTGCCAGTAGTCCCGGGGCTCATAGCAATCAGCCCCAGCATTTT | CASSPGAHSNQPQHF
- | - | TRBJ1-1 | TRBV7-8 | TGTGCCAGCAGCTTAGCCAGAAATACTATGAACACTGAAGCTTTCTTT | CASSLARNTMNTEAFF
- | few | TRBJ2-2 | TRBV5-1 | TGCGCCAGCAGCTTGGTTGCCGGGGAGCTGTTTTTT | CASSLVAGELFF
TRBD1 | - | TRBJ2-7 | TRBV27 | TGTGCCAGCAGTGTATCCGGGACAGGGTTACACGAGCAGTACTTC | CASSVSGTGLHEQYF
- | - | TRBJ2-7 | TRBV28 | TGTGCCAGCGGGGAGGGGGTTAACACCTACGAGCAGTACTTC | CASGEGVNTYEQYF
- | - | TRBJ1-1 | TRBV4-1 | TGCGCCAGCAGCCTTCTGAAGGGAGACACTGAAGCTTTCTTT | CASSLLKGDTEAFF
- | - | TRBJ2-7 | TRBV27 | TGTGCCAGCAGTTTCCCCTCCTACGAGCAGTACTTC | CASSFPSYEQYF
TRBD2 | - | TRBJ2-2 | TRBV7-9 | TGTGCCAGCAGCCCCCGACTAGCGGGAGCGAACACCGGGGAGCTGTTTTTT | CASSPRLAGANTGELFF
- | - | TRBJ2-7 | TRBV6-5 | TGTGCCAGCAGGTTTTCGCTAGAGGGGATCTACGAGCAGTACTTC | CASRFSLEGIYEQYF
- | - | TRBJ1-1 | TRBV11-2 | TGTGCCAGCAGCTTATACTTTCAGGCGGAAGCTTTCTTT | CASSLYFQAEAFF
- | - | TRBJ1-1 | TRBV4-1 | TGCGCCAGCAGCCAAGATGGACGGTTGAACACTGAAGCTTTCTTT | CASSQDGRLNTEAFF
- | - | TRBJ1-2 | TRBV5-6 | TGTGCCAGCATCTCTTGGAGGGGCCCGCTTAATGGCTACACCTTC | CASISWRGPLNGYTF
- | - | TRBJ1-1 | TRBV7-9 | TGTGCCAGCAGCTTTGACATTATCGGGAACACTGAAGCTTTCTTT | CASSFDIIGNTEAFF
- | - | TRBJ2-7 | TRBV27 | TGTGCCAGCAGTACGGCGTACGCGGGGAAAGCCTACGAGCAGTACTTC | CASSTAYAGKAYEQYF
- | - | TRBJ2-7 | TRBV2 | TGTGCCAGCATGGGACAAGGAAACTACGAGCAGTACTTC | CASMGQGNYEQYF
TRBD1 | - | TRBJ1-1 | TRBV20-1 | TGCAGTGCCAACAGGGGGCTTGCTTTCTTT | CSANRGLAFF
- | - | TRBJ1-2 | TRBV27 | TGTGCCAGCAGTTACGGGGGGCCCAACTATGGCTACACCTTC | CASSYGGPNYGYTF
TRBD1 | - | TRBJ2-7 | TRBV7-8 | TGTGCCAGCAGCTTAGGACGGACAGGACCCTCCTACGAGCAGTACTTC | CASSLGRTGPSYEQYF
- | - | TRBJ2-1 | TRBV5-1 | TGCGCCAGCAGCTTGGTGGGCGGGAACAATGAGCAGTTCTTC | CASSLVGGNNEQFF
- | - | TRBJ2-3 | TRBV7-8 | TGTGCCAGCAGCCACCTCGAGAGGGATACGCAGTATTTT | CASSHLERDTQYF
TRBD1 | once | TRBJ1-1 | TRBV4-1 | TGCGCCAGCAGCCAAGGTTGGAGGGGGCTAGGAAGCGGGAACACTGAAGCTTTCTTT | CASSQGWRGLGSGNTEAFF
- | - | TRBJ2-6 | TRBV29-1 | TGCAGCGTCCCCGACTACTCTGGGGCCAACGTCCTGACTTTC | CSVPDYSGANVLTF
- | once | TRBJ1-6 | TRBV2 | TGTGCCAGCGGAGCAGGGTTATTTTCACCCCTCCACTTT | CASGAGLFSPLHF
- | - | TRBJ1-5 | TRBV10-3 | TGTGCCATCAGTGAGTTGGAAGGAGGTCAGCCCCAGCATTTT | CAISELEGGQPQHF
- | - | TRBJ1-1 | TRBV7-9 | TGTGCCAGCAGCCTTACCCTCTCGGGGGCGGACACTGAAGCTTTCTTT | CASSLTLSGADTEAFF
TRBD1 | - | TRBJ2-7 | TRBV27 | TGTGCCAGCAGTTCCTCAGCCGGGACAGGGACCTACGAGCAGTACTTC | CASSSSAGTGTYEQYF
TRBD2 | - | TRBJ2-7 | TRBV29-1 | TGCAGCGCTCTAGCGGGAGGGCCCTACGAGCAGTACTTC | CSALAGGPYEQYF
- | - | TRBJ1-2 | TRBV27 | TGTGCCAGCAGTTTAACGCCTGTATATGGCTACACCTTC | CASSLTPVYGYTF
- | - | TRBJ1-1 | TRBV2 | TGTGCCAGCAGTGAAACACAGCCCGGGTACACTGAAGCTTTCTTT | CASSETQPGYTEAFF
TRBD1 | - | TRBJ2-7 | TRBV27 | TGTGCCAGCAGCTACGGACAGGGGGGCTACGAGCAGTACTTC | CASSYGQGGYEQYF
- | - | TRBJ1-6 | TRBV2 | TGTGCCAGCAGTGAAACGGTCAATTCACCCCTCCACTTT | CASSETVNSPLHF
- | - | TRBJ1-2 | TRBV27 | TGTGCCAGCAGTTCAGGGTTCGGCTACACCTTC | CASSSGFGYTF
- | - | TRBJ2-3 | TRBV10-3 | TGTGCCATCAGGGGGGGCCGCGCAGATACGCAGTATTTT | CAIRGGRADTQYF
TRBD2 | - | TRBJ2-7 | TRBV11-2 | TGTGCCAGCAGCTTTGGGGGGGTCTCCTCCTACGAGCAGTACTTC | CASSFGGVSSYEQYF
TRBD2 | - | TRBJ2-7 | TRBV28 | TGTGCCAGTGAGGGACTAGCGGGACGTGAGCAGTACTTC | CASEGLAGREQYF